The 24 T cell receptor beta chains below come from one sample, sequenced in a study of beta chain features in type 1 diabetes. Expressed TCRB transcripts were sequenced after all isolated RNA was converted to cDNA. Profiling relied on immunoSEQ multiplex PCR, and the TCRdb table lists in-frame clones only, not all of them. The data show about 320,000 clones, around 15% seen once. Sequencing input: central memory CD4+ T cells from blood. The receptors shown here come from a man in his thirties or forties in good health.

This rearrangement joins TRBV5-8 to TRBJ2-3; 8 nucleotides match TRBD1. The CDR3 has 15 amino acids. The germline CDR1 and CDR2 sequences are SGHTS and YDEGEE. Germline trimming cut 8 bases from V and 3 bases from J; bases unmatched to any gene: 11. CDR3 nucleotide sequence: TGTGCCAGTAATAAAAGGACAGGGTGGACAGATACGCAGTATTTT. The encoded protein is CASNKRTGWTDTQYF.

This clone was recorded a few times. The chain combines TRBV19 with TRBJ2-3; 7 nucleotides match TRBD2. This CDR3 is 15 amino acids long. Germline trimming cut 7 bases from V and 1 base from J; bases unmatched to any gene: 8. Per germline, CDR1 LNHDA and CDR2 SQIVND (reference sequence). Here the CDR3 reads CASTSGLEGTDTQYF. CDR3 in DNA: TGTGCCAGTACTTCAGGACTAGAAGGCACAGATACGCAGTATTTT.

The V gene is TRBV25-1, the J gene TRBJ2-2; 7 nucleotides agree with TRBD2. Germline lookup yields CDR1 MGHDK and CDR2 SYGVNS. This CDR3 contains 16 residues. The V gene end was trimmed by 5 bases and the J gene end by 4 bases; junction bases not matched to a gene: 10. The DNA of the CDR3 is TGTGCCAGCAGTCTCGCGGGGAGGGCCAGCACCGGGGAGCTGTTTTTT. Protein sequence: CASSLAGRASTGELFF.

The chain recombines TRBV2 with TRBJ2-7, with unresolved D. This CDR3 is 14 amino acids long. CDR1 and CDR2 from the germline V gene are SNHLY and FYNNEI. Deletions cut 0 bases from V and 4 bases from J, with 10 bases between. Written as DNA, the CDR3 is TGTGCCAGCAGTGAAGCCGCCCACGGGTACGAGCAGTACGTC. Translation gives CASSEAAHGYEQYV.

V and J are TRBV2 and TRBJ2-7; D possibly corresponds to TRBD1 (7 bases). Trimming took 5 bases from V and 7 from J, leaving 18 bases between them. The CDR3 runs to 14 residues. Germline V gives CDR1 SNHLY, CDR2 FYNNEI. CDR3 coding DNA: TGTGCCAGCAGTCGGGACAGCGGGCTGGGTGAGCAGTACTTC. This gives the protein CASSRDSGLGEQYF.

Ten or more counts support this clone. This rearrangement joins TRBV28 to TRBJ1-4; unclear D gene. From germline, CDR1 is MDHEN and CDR2 SYDVKM. The V gene lost 4 bases and the J gene lost 9 bases, with 18 bases spanning the gap. The CDR3 is 15 residues long. The CDR3: CASSSPSIRPKKLFF. The CDR3 bases are TGTGCCAGCAGTTCCCCGAGCATTCGCCCGAAAAAACTGTTTTTT.

The chain links TRBV7-8 to TRBJ2-7; 9 positions match TRBD1. Losses at the gene ends were 3 bases for V and 1 base for J; bases not matched to a gene: 4. The length of the CDR3 is 15 residues. Per the germline V gene, CDR1 is SGHVS and CDR2 is FQNEAQ. CDR3 amino acids: CASSLGTGFSYEQYV. In DNA, the CDR3 is TGTGCCAGCAGCTTGGGGACAGGGTTTTCCTACGAGCAGTACGTC.

This clone was counted at least ten times. The chain has TRBV7-2 and TRBJ2-7, with D hard to call. From germline, CDR1 is SGHTA and CDR2 FQGNSA. This CDR3 spans 14 amino acids. Trimming took off 6 bases at V and 4 bases at J, with 16 bases between the two ends. The DNA for the CDR3 is TGTGCCAGCAGTTCGTACGGACCTCCTTACGAGCAGTACGTC. This sequence encodes CASSSYGPPYEQYV.

Only a few counts were recorded for this clone. A read error is likely here: a far larger clone is one base away. Distinct nucleotide sequences in the sample also encode this CDR3. This chain joins TRBV7-2 and TRBJ2-7; D gene ambiguous. Trimming removed 5 bases at V and 2 bases at J, with 4 bases between. The CDR3 runs 11 residues. In germline, CDR1 is SGHTA, CDR2 FQGNSA. Written as DNA, the CDR3 is TGTGCCAGCAGCCTTACCTACGAGCAGTACGTC. This sequence encodes CASSLTYEQYV.

The chain couples TRBV7-7 to TRBJ2-5; 11 nucleotides align to TRBD2. CDR1 is SSHAT and CDR2 is FNYEAQ in the germline V gene (reference sequence). This CDR3 is 15 amino acids long. V lost 6 bases, J lost 4 bases, and 7 bases stayed unmatched. The CDR3: CASSELAGGPETQYF. For the CDR3, the DNA is TGTGCCAGCAGTGAATTAGCGGGGGGGCCAGAGACCCAGTACTTC.

The sample holds a few counts of this clone. The chain joins TRBV13 to TRBJ1-1, with D hard to call. Germline assignment: CDR1 PRHDT and CDR2 FYEKMQ (reference sequence). The CDR3 totals 13 residues. V was clipped by 2 bases and J by 1 base, with 5 bases between them. In nucleotides, the CDR3 is TGTGCCAGCAGCTTAAGGAAGAACACTGAAGCTTTCTTT. Translated: CASSLRKNTEAFF.

This clone was picked up a small number of times. The genes are TRBV6-1 and TRBJ1-1; D possibly corresponds to TRBD1 (5 bases). This CDR3 spans 15 amino acids. Germline V gene sequence: CDR1 MNHNS, CDR2 SASEGT. Between the trimmed V and J ends, which lost 0 bases and 6 bases, there was a span of 14 bases. The CDR3: CASSEALERGAEAFF. The CDR3 DNA follows: TGTGCCAGCAGTGAAGCTCTTGAGAGGGGCGCTGAAGCTTTCTTT.

This clone showed up just a few times. The genes are TRBV19 and TRBJ1-2, with D tentatively TRBD1 (5 bases). CDR1 and CDR2 (germline): LNHDA, SQIVND (reference sequence). The V gene lost 3 bases and the J gene lost 3 bases, with 17 bases spanning the gap. CDR3 length: 16 residues. Written as DNA, the CDR3 is TGTGCCAGTAGTATTCGGGACTCTACCCCCCACTATGGCTACACCTTC. Protein: CASSIRDSTPHYGYTF.

The V call is TRBV10-2, the J call TRBJ2-5; the D gene is possibly TRBD2 (5 bases). The germline V and J ends were trimmed by 4 bases and 4 bases, with 10 bases remaining between them. The CDR3 has 13 amino acids. Looked up from germline, CDR1 is WSHSY and CDR2 is SAAADI. DNA of the CDR3: TGCGCCAGCAGTGGGCTAGCCGTAGAGACCCAGTACTTC. The encoded protein is CASSGLAVETQYF.

The chain carries TRBV9 and TRBJ2-3; D may be TRBD2 (5 bases). Germline CDR1 reads SGDLS; CDR2 reads YYNGEE. CDR3 size: 14 residues. V shed 4 bases and J shed 3 bases, with 12 bases lying between them. For the CDR3, the DNA is TGTGCCAGCAGCCTCAGGCCGGGGACAGATACGCAGTATTTT. Its translation: CASSLRPGTDTQYF.

The V and J genes are TRBV5-1 and TRBJ2-6; 7 nucleotides align to TRBD1. The ends lost 1 base at V and 0 bases at J; junction bases unmatched: 10. Looked up from germline, CDR1 is SGHRS and CDR2 is YFSETQ. CDR3 size: 19 residues. CDR3 in DNA: TGCGCCAGCAGCTTGAAAGCCGGGACAGCAATCTCTGGGGCCAACGTCCTGACTTTC. It codes for CASSLKAGTAISGANVLTF.

This clone came up a few times. V usage is TRBV29-1 and J usage is TRBJ2-5, with D unclear. V lost 8 bases, J lost 7 bases, and 32 bases lay in between. CDR1 SQVTM and CDR2 ANQGSEA come from the germline V gene. The CDR3 loop spans 17 amino acids. CDR3 in DNA: TGCAGCATCCCGGAACATGAATTGAGGAACTCCCGGGCGACCCAGTACTTC. It yields the protein CSIPEHELRNSRATQYF.

This chain links TRBV5-1 with TRBJ2-5; D not certain. Trimming removed 0 bases at V and 4 bases at J, with 10 bases between. Germline CDR1 SGHRS, CDR2 YFSETQ. The CDR3 consists of 14 residues. Here the CDR3 DNA reads TGCGCCAGCAGCTTGGCCTTAGGGCGAGAGACCCAGTACTTC. Protein: CASSLALGRETQYF.

This sequence joins TRBV5-1 and TRBJ2-7; D remains ambiguous. There are 12 residues in the CDR3. The V end was cut by 4 bases, the J end by 0 bases, with 5 bases between. Germline CDR1 is SGHRS and CDR2 is YFSETQ. In DNA form, the CDR3 reads TGCGCCAGCAGCCCCCCCTCCTACGAGCAGTACTTC. This sequence encodes CASSPPSYEQYF.

The V call is TRBV5-4, the J call TRBJ1-6; D possibly corresponds to TRBD1 (5 bases). This CDR3 region has 16 residues. From germline, CDR1 is SGHNT and CDR2 YYREEE (reference sequence). Trimming took 0 bases from V and 7 from J, leaving 14 bases between them. The CDR3 protein is CASSLAGAGLNSPLHF. The CDR3 DNA reads as TGTGCCAGCAGCTTGGCCGGGGCAGGACTCAATTCACCCCTCCACTTT.

V gene TRBV6-1 combines with J gene TRBJ2-4; D gene ambiguous. V was trimmed by 7 bases and J by 0 bases, leaving 13 bases between them. The CDR3 loop spans 15 amino acids. Germline V lookup: CDR1 MNHNS, CDR2 SASEGT. The CDR3 DNA reads TGTGCCAGCAAAGGTGGGGAATTAGCCAAAAACATTCAGTACTTC. Its protein product is CASKGGELAKNIQYF.

This clone was observed at least ten times. The gene calls are TRBV10-3 and TRBJ1-2, with 9 bases identical to TRBD1. V lost 4 bases to trimming and J lost 8 bases; unmatched junction nucleotides: 11. The CDR3 sequence is 15 residues long. Germline CDR1 and CDR2: ENHRY and SYGVKD. The CDR3 reads CAISVLTGGETGYTF. CDR3 bases: TGTGCCATCAGTGTCCTCACAGGGGGCGAAACGGGCTACACCTTC.

This clone was detected a few times. CDR3 residues: CASGLLRSGANVLTF. The DNA for the CDR3 is TGTGCCAGCGGGTTACTTCGTTCTGGGGCCAACGTCCTGACTTTC. The rearrangement joins TRBV28 to TRBJ2-6; D not resolved. Trimming pared 8 bases from V and 1 base from J, leaving 12 bases between. The CDR3 has 15 amino acids. Germline V gene lookup returns CDR1 MDHEN and CDR2 SYDVKM. The whole variable domain, filled in from reference TRBV28 and TRBJ2-6, reads DVKVTQSSRYLVKRTGEKVFLECVQDMDHENMFWYRQDPGLGLRLIYFSYDVKMKEKGDIPEGYSVSREKKERFSLILESASTNQTSMYLCASGLLRSGANVLTFGAGSRLTVL.

This chain connects TRBV6-5 to TRBJ1-3; 8 bases map to TRBD1. Unmatched junction bases numbered 5, after V lost 4 bases and J lost 0 bases. Germline CDR1 and CDR2: MNHEY and SVGAGI. The CDR3 spans 16 residues. In nucleotides, the CDR3 is TGTGCCAGCAGTTCTGGACAGGGCGTCTCTGGAAACACCATATATTTT. Its protein is CASSSGQGVSGNTIYF.